This entry describes one T cell receptor (beta chain). Sample treatment: oral pan-JAK inhibitor, 5-10 mg twice daily. Unmatched junction bases numbered 8, after V lost 0 bases and J lost 8 bases. The germline V gene has CDR1 SGDLS and CDR2 YYNGEE. The CDR3 extends over 16 amino acids. It was cDNA, reverse transcribed from extracted RNA, that served as the sequencing template. The protocol was immunoSEQ multiplex PCR, while the TCRdb copy is restricted to in-frame clones and leaves out a portion. The repertoire includes 35,000 to 45,000 clones, roughly 90% of them detected once, and around 18% sits in the top ten. This specimen comes from a study of CD8+ T cells in alopecia areata.

This receptor was obtained from a human donor with alopecia areata. The sequenced sample was CD8+ T cells sorted from blood, obtained at week 24, from a patient treated with tofacitinib. The V and J genes are TRBV9 and TRBJ2-1; TRBD1 aligns across 10 bases. CDR3 in DNA: TGTGCCAGCAGCGTAGGGTCGGGGACAGGGGCTTATGAGCAGTTCTTC. Protein sequence: CASSVGSGTGAYEQFF.